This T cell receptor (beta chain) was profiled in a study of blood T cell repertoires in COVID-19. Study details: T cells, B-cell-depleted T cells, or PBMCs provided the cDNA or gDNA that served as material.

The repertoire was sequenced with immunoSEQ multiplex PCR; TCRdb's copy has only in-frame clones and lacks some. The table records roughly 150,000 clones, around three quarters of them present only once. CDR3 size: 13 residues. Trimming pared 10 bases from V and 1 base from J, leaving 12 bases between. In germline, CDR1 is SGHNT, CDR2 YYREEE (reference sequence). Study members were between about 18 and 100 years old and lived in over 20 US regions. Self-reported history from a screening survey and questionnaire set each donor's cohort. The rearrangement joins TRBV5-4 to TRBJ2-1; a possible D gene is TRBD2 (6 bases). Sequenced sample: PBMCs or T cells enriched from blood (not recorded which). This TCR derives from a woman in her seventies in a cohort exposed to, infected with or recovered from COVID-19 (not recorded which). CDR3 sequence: CAARSGSYNEQFF. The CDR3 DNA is TGTGCCGCGAGGAGCGGGTCCTACAATGAGCAGTTCTTC.